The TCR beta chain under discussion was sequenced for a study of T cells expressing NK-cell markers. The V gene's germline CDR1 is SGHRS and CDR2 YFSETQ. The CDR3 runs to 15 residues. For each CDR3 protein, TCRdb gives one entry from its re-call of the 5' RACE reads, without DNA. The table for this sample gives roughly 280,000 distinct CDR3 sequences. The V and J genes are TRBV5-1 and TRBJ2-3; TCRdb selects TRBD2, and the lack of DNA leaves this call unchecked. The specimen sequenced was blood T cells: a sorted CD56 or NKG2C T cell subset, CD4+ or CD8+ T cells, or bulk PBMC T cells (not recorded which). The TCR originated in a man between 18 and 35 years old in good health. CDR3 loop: CASSLLGDGTDTQYF.